These T cell receptor beta chains were read from a single sample in a study of cytomegalovirus exposure and HLA in healthy donors. The method was immunoSEQ multiplex PCR; TCRdb's version includes in-frame clones alone and lacks a portion of them. The sample has roughly 190,000 clones, about four fifths seen once. Sequences were obtained from PBMCs. These receptors were obtained from a girl under 18 in good health and CMV-seropositive. The CDR3 runs from the conserved cysteine through the conserved F or W. D genes are given only for firm matches. The size entry is marked missing in some rows and otherwise reads once, few, many or a size class.

size	D	length	J	V	CDR3	DNA
-	TRBD2	18	TRBJ2-2	TRBV9	CASSVDPSGGSWGGELFF	TGTGCCAGCAGCGTAGATCCTAGCGGGGGCTCTTGGGGCGGGGAGCTGTTTTTT
once	TRBD1	15	TRBJ2-1	TRBV4-2	CASSQGQGAYNEQFF	TGTGCCAGCAGCCAGGGACAGGGAGCCTACAATGAGCAGTTCTTC
-	-	16	TRBJ1-2	TRBV9	CASSVAVGRGDYGYTF	TGTGCCAGCAGCGTAGCGGTAGGGAGGGGCGACTATGGCTACACCTTC
-	TRBD1	19	TRBJ2-2	TRBV4-3	CASSPKGGGTGGNTGELFF	TGCGCCAGCAGCCCCAAGGGCGGCGGGACAGGGGGTAACACCGGGGAGCTGTTTTTT
once	TRBD1	14	TRBJ2-7	TRBV2	CASIDRDRSAGQYF	TGTGCCAGCATCGACCGGGACAGGTCCGCAGGGCAGTACTTC
-	-	14	TRBJ1-4	TRBV28	CASRGAGDVEKLFF	TGTGCCAGCAGGGGGGCAGGGGATGTCGAAAAACTGTTTTTT
-	TRBD1	12	TRBJ2-2	TRBV7-9	CATDRGTGELFF	TGTGCCACGGACAGGGGAACCGGGGAGCTGTTTTTT
-	TRBD2	13	TRBJ2-5	TRBV10-3	CAIQRGGAETQYF	TGTGCCATCCAGCGGGGGGGCGCGGAGACCCAGTACTTC
-	-	15	TRBJ2-5	TRBV7-6	CASSLASGQAQTQYF	TGTGCCAGCAGCTTAGCCAGCGGGCAGGCTCAGACCCAGTACTTC
-	-	13	TRBJ1-1	TRBV6-5	CASSSGGTPVAFF	TGTGCCAGCAGTTCGGGAGGGACCCCCGTCGCTTTCTTT
-	-	14	TRBJ1-4	TRBV10-3	CAISSTGFNEKLFF	TGTGCCATCAGCTCTACAGGGTTTAATGAAAAACTGTTTTTT
few	-	17	TRBJ1-5	TRBV4-2	CASSQDMGGSGWQPQHF	TGTGCCAGCAGCCAAGATATGGGTGGGTCAGGATGGCAGCCCCAGCATTTT
-	TRBD1	17	TRBJ2-6	TRBV4-2	CASSPTQGATGANVLTF	TGTGCCAGCAGCCCGACCCAGGGGGCAACTGGGGCCAACGTCCTGACTTTC
-	-	14	TRBJ2-1	TRBV11-2	CASRNIRGNNEQFF	TGTGCCAGCAGGAACATTCGGGGGAACAATGAGCAGTTCTTC
-	TRBD2	17	TRBJ2-1	TRBV5-1	CASSLGARGGPYNEQFF	TGCGCCAGCAGCTTGGGGGCGCGGGGGGGGCCCTACAATGAGCAGTTCTTC
-	TRBD2	13	TRBJ2-1	TRBV10-3	CAISGAGGNEQFF	TGTGCCATCAGTGGAGCGGGAGGGAATGAGCAGTTCTTC
-	TRBD2	12	TRBJ2-1	TRBV7-9	CASSPGLDEQFF	TGTGCCAGCAGCCCCGGACTAGATGAGCAGTTCTTC
-	TRBD1	14	TRBJ2-7	TRBV10-3	CAISGDRGSYEQYF	TGTGCCATCAGTGGGGACAGGGGTTCCTACGAGCAGTACTTC
-	-	13	TRBJ2-7	TRBV11-2	CATQGGFNYEQYF	TGTGCCACCCAGGGGGGCTTCAACTACGAGCAGTACTTC
-	TRBD1	20	TRBJ1-1	TRBV5-1	CASSPTIEGGVLFRDTEAFF	TGCGCCAGCAGCCCGACGATTGAAGGGGGCGTTTTATTCCGGGACACTGAAGCTTTCTTT
-	-	15	TRBJ2-2	TRBV10-1	CASSDGGKNTGELFF	TGCGCCAGCAGTGATGGGGGGAAGAACACCGGGGAGCTGTTTTTT
-	TRBD1	14	TRBJ2-7	TRBV6-5	CASSPYRGSYEQYF	TGTGCCAGCAGTCCTTACAGGGGTAGCTACGAGCAGTACTTC
few	TRBD1	12	TRBJ1-1	TRBV29-1	CSFRRGITEAFF	TGCAGCTTCCGCAGGGGGATCACTGAAGCTTTCTTT
few	TRBD1	16	TRBJ1-3	TRBV7-9	CASSPWTGGLENTIYF	TGTGCCAGCAGCCCATGGACAGGGGGTCTTGAAAACACCATATATTTT
-	TRBD1	17	TRBJ1-2	TRBV18	CASSQQRSGQGVYGYTF	TGTGCCAGCTCACAACAACGGTCGGGACAGGGGGTCTATGGCTACACCTTC